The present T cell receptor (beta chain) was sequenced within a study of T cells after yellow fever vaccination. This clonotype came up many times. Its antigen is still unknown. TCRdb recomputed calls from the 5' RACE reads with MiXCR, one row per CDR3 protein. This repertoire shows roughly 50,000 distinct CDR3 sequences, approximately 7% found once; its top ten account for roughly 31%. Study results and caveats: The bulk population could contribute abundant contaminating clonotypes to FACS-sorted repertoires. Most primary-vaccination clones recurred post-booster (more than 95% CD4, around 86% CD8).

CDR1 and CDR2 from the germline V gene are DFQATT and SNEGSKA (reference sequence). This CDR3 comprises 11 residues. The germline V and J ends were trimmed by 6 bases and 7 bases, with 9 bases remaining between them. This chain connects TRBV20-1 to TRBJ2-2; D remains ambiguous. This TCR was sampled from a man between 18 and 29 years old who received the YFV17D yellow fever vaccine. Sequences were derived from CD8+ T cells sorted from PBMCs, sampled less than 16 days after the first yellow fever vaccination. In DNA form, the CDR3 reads TGCAGTGCCCTTACAGTCGGGGAGCTGTTTTTT. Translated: CSALTVGELFF.